Given below is one TCR beta chain in context. The target antigen is unknown. The data stem from a study of CD8+CD57+ T cells in acquired aplastic anemia. The overall study: Isolated CD4+ and CD8+ cells, once sorted, yielded DNA averaging around 3 ug. Study-level results: CD8+ Simpson's diversity did not differ significantly between patients and controls.

Genomic DNA, serving as template, underwent TCR beta VDJ and CDR3 profiling. TCRdb passed the reads through MiXCR, listing each CDR3 protein once. Among approximately 250,000 distinct CDR3 sequences listed, 82% were seen once. CD8+CD57+ cell expansion, shown by flow cytometry, had occurred in the patients selected for sequencing. The V gene lost 2 bases and the J gene lost 4 bases, with 13 bases spanning the gap. This CDR3 region has 15 residues. Per germline, CDR1 SGHNT and CDR2 YENEEA. Sample: sorted CD4+, CD8+, or CD8+CD57+ T cells (not recorded which) from PBMCs. The chain carries TRBV11-3 and TRBJ2-3; a possible D gene is TRBD1 (6 bases). The sequence was collected from a human donor with aplastic anemia. CDR3 coding DNA: TGTGCCAGCAGCTTATGGGACACAGGACCAGATACGCAGTATTTT. Protein sequence: CASSLWDTGPDTQYF.